A selection of T cell receptor beta chains follows, all from one sample in a study of cytomegalovirus exposure and HLA in healthy donors. Using immunoSEQ multiplex PCR, the repertoire was profiled, and TCRdb retains in-frame clones only, with some absent. The repertoire table contains about 52,000 clones. Sequencing used PBMCs. The source of these receptors is a woman between 45 and 65 years old in good health and CMV-seropositive. CDR3s include the opening cysteine and the closing phenylalanine or tryptophan. A D gene is named only where the DNA matches it firmly.

D	V	J	DNA	CDR3
-	TRBV9	TRBJ1-3	TGTGCCAGCAGCGTAGAAGTGGGCAGTGACACCATATATTTT	CASSVEVGSDTIYF
TRBD2	TRBV7-8	TRBJ2-3	TGTGCCAGCAGCTTAGATGGACTAGCGGTAACTAGCACAGATACGCAGTATTTT	CASSLDGLAVTSTDTQYF
-	TRBV9	TRBJ2-7	TGTGCCAGCAGCGCCGAGGACACCCGAAATGAGCAGTACTTC	CASSAEDTRNEQYF
-	TRBV30	TRBJ1-5	TGTGCCTGGAGTGTTATTAGCAATCAGCCCCAGCATTTT	CAWSVISNQPQHF
-	TRBV6-5	TRBJ2-7	TGTGCCAGCAGTGCCGGGACTGACGATTACGAGCAGTACTTC	CASSAGTDDYEQYF
TRBD1	TRBV5-6	TRBJ1-2	TGTGCCAGCAGCTTGACAGGGACAGGGGGTTATGGCTACACCTTC	CASSLTGTGGYGYTF
TRBD2	TRBV15	TRBJ2-5	TGTGCCACCAGATGGGTGGGGGGGAAAGAGACCCAGTACTTC	CATRWVGGKETQYF
-	TRBV19	TRBJ2-1	TGTGCCAGTAGAATGAGGACTTTCAATGAGCAGTTCTTC	CASRMRTFNEQFF
-	TRBV4-2	TRBJ1-1	TGTGCCAGCAGCCAAGAAGTGGGGGGGAACACTGAAGCTTTCTTT	CASSQEVGGNTEAFF
TRBD1	TRBV11-2	TRBJ2-4	TGTGCCAGCGGGGAGACAGGGGGCGCGAACATTCAGTACTTC	CASGETGGANIQYF
TRBD1	TRBV19	TRBJ2-5	TGTGCCAGTAGTTTCACAGGGGGCGGGGAGACCCAGTACTTC	CASSFTGGGETQYF
TRBD2	TRBV6-1	TRBJ2-4	TGTGCCAGCAGTGACCGCGTCAGCGGGAGGGCCGAAAGAGCCAAAAACATTCAGTACTTC	CASSDRVSGRAERAKNIQYF
-	TRBV18	TRBJ2-2	TGTGCCAGCTCACAGTCCCAGTCGAACACCGGGGAGCTGTTTTTT	CASSQSQSNTGELFF
-	TRBV5-6	TRBJ2-1	TGTGCCAGCAGCCCCTACACAGGGAGCTCCTACAATGAGCAGTTCTTC	CASSPYTGSSYNEQFF
TRBD1	TRBV7-9	TRBJ1-1	TGTGCCAGCAGCGCCGCCGGGACAGGGACGAGGACTGAAGCTTTCTTT	CASSAAGTGTRTEAFF
-	TRBV15	TRBJ2-3	TGTGCCCCCCAGGTCCGAGATACGCAGTATTTT	CAPQVRDTQYF
-	TRBV4-2	TRBJ2-6	TGTGCCAGCAGCCAAGCAACAGGCTCTGGGGCCAACGTCCTGACTTTC	CASSQATGSGANVLTF
TRBD1	TRBV7-9	TRBJ1-5	TGTGCCAGCAGCCGCGACAGGGTGGGTCAGCCCCAGCATTTT	CASSRDRVGQPQHF
-	TRBV28	TRBJ1-2	TGTGCCAGCAGTTCCGGGTCTAACTATGGCTACACCTTC	CASSSGSNYGYTF
-	TRBV28	TRBJ1-3	TGTGCCAGCAGTTTAGGGGGGACCGGTGGAAACACCATATATTTT	CASSLGGTGGNTIYF
-	TRBV7-2	TRBJ2-6	TGTGCCAGCAGCCTATACAACGTCCTGACTTTC	CASSLYNVLTF
TRBD2	TRBV28	TRBJ2-7	TGTGCCAGCCAAAAGCGGGAGAATCGATATGAGCAGTACTTC	CASQKRENRYEQYF